This record covers a single T cell receptor (beta chain). Data came from immunoSEQ multiplex PCR; TCRdb stores just in-frame clones and leaves some out. Counted here are over 150,000 clones, roughly nine tenths occurring once; the ten biggest clones make up around 1.1%. This specimen belongs to a study of blood T cell repertoires in COVID-19. Study at large: From the United States, Italy and Spain came samples of acute and convalescent COVID-19.

The clonotype originates from a man aged 25-45 years with acute or convalescent COVID-19. The sequencing sample was made of peripheral blood.

The CDR3 loop is CASRTQTPSNYGYTF. The CDR3 bases are TGTGCCAGCAGAACCCAGACACCCTCTAACTATGGCTACACCTTC. The chain joins TRBV28 to TRBJ1-2; no definite D call. Germline CDR1 is MDHEN and CDR2 is SYDVKM. V lost 6 bases and J lost 0, with 14 bases in between. CDR3 length: 15 amino acids.